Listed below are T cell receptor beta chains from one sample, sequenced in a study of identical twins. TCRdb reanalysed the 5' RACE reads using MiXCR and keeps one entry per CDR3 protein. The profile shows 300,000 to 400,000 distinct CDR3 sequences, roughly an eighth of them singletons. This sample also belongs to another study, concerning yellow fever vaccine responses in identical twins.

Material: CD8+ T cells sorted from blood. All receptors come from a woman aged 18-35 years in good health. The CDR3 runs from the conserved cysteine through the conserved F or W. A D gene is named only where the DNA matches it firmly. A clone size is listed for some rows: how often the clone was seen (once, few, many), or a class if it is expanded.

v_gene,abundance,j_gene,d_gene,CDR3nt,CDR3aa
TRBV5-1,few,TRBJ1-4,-,TGCGCCAGCAGCCTACTACTACCGAATGAAAAACTGTTTTTT,CASSLLLPNEKLFF
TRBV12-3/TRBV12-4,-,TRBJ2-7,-,TGTGCCAGCAGTTTTGATGCGTACGAGCAGTACTTC,CASSFDAYEQYF
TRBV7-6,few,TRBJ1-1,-,TGTGCCAGCAGCTTAGACGTGCAGGATACTGAAGCTTTCTTT,CASSLDVQDTEAFF
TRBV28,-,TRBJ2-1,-,TGTGCCAGCACCGCGCTCGCGGGCTCCTACAATGAGCAGTTCTTC,CASTALAGSYNEQFF
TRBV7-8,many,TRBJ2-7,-,TGTGCCAGCAGCTACGGCCTCTACGAGCAGTACTTC,CASSYGLYEQYF
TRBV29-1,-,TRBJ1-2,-,TGCAGCGTTGAAGATCTTTTGGAGGCTCGAACTAACTATGGCTACACCTTC,CSVEDLLEARTNYGYTF
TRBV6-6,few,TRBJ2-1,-,TGTGCCAGCAGATCTGGGGGCGAGCAGTTCTTC,CASRSGGEQFF
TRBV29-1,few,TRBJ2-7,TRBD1,TGCAGTGCCGGGGGTGAGCAGGGGGCATACGAGCAGTACTTC,CSAGGEQGAYEQYF
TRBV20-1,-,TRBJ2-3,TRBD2,TGCAGTGCTAGAGATCGAACTAGCGGCACAGATACGCAGTATTTT,CSARDRTSGTDTQYF
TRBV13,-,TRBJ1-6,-,TGTGCCAGCAGCCTTGATAGATATTCACCCCTCCACTTT,CASSLDRYSPLHF
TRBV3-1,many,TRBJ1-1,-,TGTGCCAGCAGCTGGGACGGCGTGAACACTGAAGCTTTCTTT,CASSWDGVNTEAFF
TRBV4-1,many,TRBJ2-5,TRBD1,TGCGCCAGCAGCCAAGGACAGGGTCACGGGGAGACCCAGTACTTC,CASSQGQGHGETQYF
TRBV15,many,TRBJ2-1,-,TGTGCCACCAGCAACCGGGACTCCCCCGGGGATGAGCAGTTCTTC,CATSNRDSPGDEQFF
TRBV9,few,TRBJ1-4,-,TGTGCCAGCAGTCTGGACGGGACGTCTAATGAAAAACTGTTTTTT,CASSLDGTSNEKLFF
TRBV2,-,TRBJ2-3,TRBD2,TGTGCCAGCACGGGACAGGGAGGTCTCTCTAGCGGGAGGTTGAGAACAGATACGCAGTATTTT,CASTGQGGLSSGRLRTDTQYF
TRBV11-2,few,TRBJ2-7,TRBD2,TGTGCCAGCAGCTTAGTGACTAGCGTTTATTCGTCCCACTACGAGCAGTACTTC,CASSLVTSVYSSHYEQYF
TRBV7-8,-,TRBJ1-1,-,TGTGCCAGCAGCTTAGTATCCGCGCCCACTGAAGCTTTCTTT,CASSLVSAPTEAFF
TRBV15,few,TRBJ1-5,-,TGTGCCACCAGCAGAGGCAGGGATCACCAGCCCCAGCATTTT,CATSRGRDHQPQHF
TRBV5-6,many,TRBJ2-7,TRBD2,TGTGCCAGCAGCTTCTTAGCGGGAGGGCCCGAGCAGTACTTC,CASSFLAGGPEQYF
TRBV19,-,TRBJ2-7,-,TGTGCCAGTAGTATTCCGACGGATCCCTACGAGCAGTACTTC,CASSIPTDPYEQYF
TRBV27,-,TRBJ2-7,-,TGTGCCACCATGGGCCAGACCTACGAGCAGTACTTC,CATMGQTYEQYF
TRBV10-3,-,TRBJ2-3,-,TGTGCCATCAGTGAGTCGAACCGCAGGGTAGGGGATACGCAGTATTTT,CAISESNRRVGDTQYF
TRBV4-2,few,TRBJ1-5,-,TGTGCCAGCAGCCAACCAGAGATTCTCACAGGGAATAGCAATCAGCCCCAGCATTTT,CASSQPEILTGNSNQPQHF
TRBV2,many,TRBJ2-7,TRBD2,TGTGCCAGCAGTGACCCTACTAGCGGAGACTTCTACGAGCAGTACTTC,CASSDPTSGDFYEQYF
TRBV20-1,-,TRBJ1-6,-,TGCAGTGCTAGGGGGCAGGTATTTTCCCCTAATTCACCCCTCCACTTT,CSARGQVFSPNSPLHF
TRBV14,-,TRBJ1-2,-,TGTGCCAGCAGCCAAGGGACCCGCTTTGGCTACACCTTC,CASSQGTRFGYTF
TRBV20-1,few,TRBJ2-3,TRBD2,TGCAGTGTTGCCACTAGCGGGGCCACAGATACGCAGTATTTT,CSVATSGATDTQYF
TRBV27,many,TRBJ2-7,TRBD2,TGTGCCAGCAGTTCAAGGCTAGCTGGACTAGCGGGAGAAGGCGAGCAGTACTTC,CASSSRLAGLAGEGEQYF
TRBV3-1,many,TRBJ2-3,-,TGTGCCAGCAGCCAAGATCGGCAGAGAAGCACAGATACGCAGTATTTT,CASSQDRQRSTDTQYF
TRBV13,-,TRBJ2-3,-,TGTGCCAGCAGCTTAGTATTGGGGAAGGATACGCAGTATTTT,CASSLVLGKDTQYF
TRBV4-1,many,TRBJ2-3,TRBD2,TGCGCCAGCAGCCAAGGACCGGGACTAGCTAGCACAGATACGCAGTATTTT,CASSQGPGLASTDTQYF
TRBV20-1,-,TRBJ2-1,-,TGCAGTACCCAGACAGGGAGGAGGAATGAGCAGTTCTTC,CSTQTGRRNEQFF
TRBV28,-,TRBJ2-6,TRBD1,TGTGCCAGCAGTAGCGCGGGACAGGGAGGAGGGGCCAACGTCCTGACTTTC,CASSSAGQGGGANVLTF
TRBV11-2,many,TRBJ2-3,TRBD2,TGTGCCAGCAGCTTAATCCCGGCTAGCGGCGATACGCAGTATTTT,CASSLIPASGDTQYF
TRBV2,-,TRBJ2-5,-,TGTGCCGGGGTAGGAGTGTGGCAAGAGACCCAGTACTTC,CAGVGVWQETQYF